These 18 T cell receptor beta chains originate from one sample sequenced in a study of radiation and T cells in renal cell carcinoma. Treatment: 15 Gy SBRT to primary tumor, nephrectomy 4 weeks later. Sequenced by immunoSEQ multiplex PCR; TCRdb stores in-frame clones only, minus some. The sample includes 15,000 to 20,000 clones, about 56% of them seen just once. This sample comprised tumor tissue, obtained from a patient whose treatment included radiotherapy and nephrectomy. The receptors were sampled from a man aged 50 to 60 with renal cell carcinoma.

The genes are TRBV27 and TRBJ1-1; D not resolved. The CDR3 covers 15 residues. Trimming shortened V by 0 bases and J by 5 bases, and 13 bases separated the two germline ends. CDR1 MNHEY and CDR2 SMNVEV come from the germline V gene (reference sequence). The CDR3 region is CASSLSNSAATEAFF. The CDR3 DNA follows: TGTGCCAGCAGTTTATCGAACTCAGCGGCTACTGAAGCTTTCTTT.

The CDR3 DNA reads TGCGCCAGCAGCTTAGTGGGAGGGCCTCGGGAGCAGTACTTC. It translates to CASSLVGGPREQYF. The chain has TRBV5-1 and TRBJ2-7, with 7 bases aligning to TRBD2. The CDR3 loop spans 14 amino acids. Germline values: CDR1 SGHRS, CDR2 YFSETQ. The V gene end was trimmed by 2 bases and the J gene end by 7 bases; junction bases not matched to a gene: 9.

This clone appeared a few times. CDR3 sequence reads: CASSHTGGGTNEKLFF. The CDR3, as DNA: TGTGCCAGCAGTCATACAGGGGGAGGAACTAATGAAAAACTGTTTTTT. V and J are TRBV5-4 and TRBJ1-4, with 8 bases aligning to TRBD1. Germline V gene lookup returns CDR1 SGHNT and CDR2 YYREEE (reference sequence). J gave up 1 base and V 5 bases, and 7 bases lay outside the gene matches. This CDR3 region has 16 residues.

The J gene is TRBJ1-1, the V gene TRBV29-1; D remains unclear. The V gene's germline CDR1 is SQVTM and CDR2 ANQGSEA. V gave up 5 bases and J gave up 3 bases, with 7 bases separating them. This CDR3 region has 11 residues. The CDR3: CSVKMDTEAFF. The DNA of the CDR3 is TGCAGCGTTAAAATGGACACTGAAGCTTTCTTT.

J is TRBJ2-7 and V is TRBV18; D is ambiguous. Trimming pared 3 bases from V and 3 bases from J, leaving 12 bases between. CDR3 length equals 14 residues. Germline CDR1 and CDR2: KGHSH and LQKENI. CDR3 sequence (DNA): TGTGCCAGCTCACCTGGATTAGATCACTACGAGCAGTACTTC. It translates to CASSPGLDHYEQYF.

The chain employs TRBV5-1 and TRBJ1-2, with 11 bases that match TRBD1. In germline, CDR1 is SGHRS, CDR2 YFSETQ. With 4 bases clipped from V and 6 bases from J, the junction kept 8 bases outside the gene matches. CDR3 length: 15 residues. CDR3 residues: CASSAALGQGDGYTF. In nucleotides, the CDR3 is TGCGCCAGCAGCGCGGCGCTGGGACAGGGGGATGGCTACACCTTC.

The chain has TRBV5-8 and TRBJ1-5; TRBD1 matches at 9 bases. Germline V lookup: CDR1 SGHTS, CDR2 YDEGEE. The CDR3 runs 14 residues. V trimming: 4 bases; J trimming: 5 bases; junction bases outside the gene matches: 4. The DNA for the CDR3 is TGTGCCAGCAGCCCCAGACAGGGGGATCAGCCCCAGCATTTT. Its protein is CASSPRQGDQPQHF.

This chain joins TRBV6-1 and TRBJ2-1; a weak D match, TRBD1 (5 bases). The ends were cut back, 6 bases at V and 3 bases at J, with 9 bases in the middle. CDR1 and CDR2 (germline): MNHNS, SASEGT. CDR3 size: 13 residues. CDR3 in DNA: TGTGCCAGCAGCAGGGCGGTCTACAATGAGCAGTTCTTC. Its protein is CASSRAVYNEQFF.

The chain uses TRBV19 and TRBJ2-1, with D unresolved. The V end was cut by 2 bases, the J end by 1 base, with 9 bases between. The CDR3 totals 15 residues. Germline V gene data show CDR1 as LNHDA and CDR2 as SQIVND (reference sequence). The chain's CDR3 is CASSISQLSYNEQFF. The CDR3 DNA follows: TGTGCCAGTAGTATATCTCAGCTTTCCTACAATGAGCAGTTCTTC. Full variable domain (outside the CDR3, taken from reference TRBV19 and TRBJ2-1): DGGITQSPKYLFRKEGQNVTLSCEQNLNHDAMYWYRQDPGQGLRLIYYSQIVNDFQKGDIAEGYSVSREKKESFPLTVTSAQKNPTAFYLCASSISQLSYNEQFFGPGTRLTVL.

This clone is labeled as medium-sized. This chain connects TRBV15 to TRBJ1-4; D ambiguous. The CDR3 sequence is 15 residues long. V was clipped by 1 base and J by 5 bases, with 11 bases between them. Germline loops: CDR1 LNHNV, CDR2 YYDKDF (reference sequence). CDR3 sequence: CATSRARQENEKLFF. As DNA, the CDR3 is TGTGCCACCAGCAGAGCGCGGCAGGAGAATGAAAAACTGTTTTTT.

The chain recombines TRBV19 with TRBJ1-2, with D possibly TRBD1 on 5 matching bases. The germline V gene encodes CDR1 LNHDA and CDR2 SQIVND (reference sequence). The CDR3 totals 16 residues. The germline V and J ends were trimmed by 6 bases and 0 bases, with 17 bases remaining between them. The CDR3 protein is CASRVSGVGANYGYTF. CDR3 sequence (DNA): TGTGCCAGTAGAGTGTCGGGGGTAGGAGCTAACTATGGCTACACCTTC.

This rearrangement joins TRBV5-8 to TRBJ2-2, with TRBD2 identical over 9 bases. This CDR3 has 16 amino acids. CDR1 and CDR2 from the germline V gene are SGHTS and YDEGEE. J lost 6 bases, V lost 5 bases, and 11 bases had no gene match. DNA for the CDR3: TGTGCCAGCAGTAGTTTTAGCGGGAGTACTGCCGGGGAGCTGTTTTTT. Residues: CASSSFSGSTAGELFF.

This chain uses TRBV5-4 with TRBJ1-4; weak D call: TRBD1 (6 bases). With 0 bases removed from V and 4 bases from J, the gap between germline ends came to 10 bases. CDR1 and CDR2 from the germline V gene are SGHNT and YYREEE (reference sequence). The CDR3 is 15 amino acids. The CDR3 spells CASSLAAGDNEKLFF. CDR3 in DNA: TGTGCCAGCAGCTTGGCTGCAGGGGATAATGAAAAACTGTTTTTT.

The chain combines TRBV7-2 with TRBJ2-5; no definite D call. The CDR3 sequence is 13 residues long. Germline lookup yields CDR1 SGHTA and CDR2 FQGNSA. Trimming took off 2 bases at V and 2 bases at J, with 6 bases between the two ends. This chain's CDR3 is CASSLQVQETQYF. CDR3 nucleotide sequence: TGTGCCAGCAGCTTACAAGTACAAGAGACCCAGTACTTC.

V is TRBV30 and J is TRBJ2-3; D is unclear. Germline V CDR1 and CDR2: GTSNPN, SVGIG (reference sequence). The CDR3 consists of 15 residues. With 0 bases removed from V and 1 base from J, the gap between germline ends came to 11 bases. The chain's CDR3 is CAWSVTGYGTDTQYF. CDR3 coding DNA: TGTGCCTGGAGTGTAACGGGTTACGGCACAGATACGCAGTATTTT.

The V gene is TRBV5-6, the J gene TRBJ1-1; D is possibly TRBD1 (5 bases). The V gene's germline CDR1 is SGHDT and CDR2 YYEEEE. V was cut by 1 base and J by 7 bases, with 11 bases left in between. The CDR3 covers 13 residues. The CDR3, as DNA: TGTGCCAGCAGCTTGTTAGCGGGGGGTGAAGCTTTCTTT. It translates to CASSLLAGGEAFF.

A few counts support this clone. This chain connects TRBV30 to TRBJ1-6; perhaps TRBD1 as D (5 bases). CDR3 length: 14 residues. Trimming removed 2 bases from V and 8 bases from J, with 13 bases in between. Germline-derived CDR1 and CDR2 are GTSNPN and SVGIG (reference sequence). CDR3 loop: CAWSSDRGDSPLHF. DNA of the CDR3: TGTGCCTGGAGTAGCGACAGAGGTGATTCACCCCTCCACTTT.

The V call is TRBV6-1, the J call TRBJ2-7, with D tentatively TRBD1 (5 bases). Trimming left V 2 bases short and J 3 bases short, with 5 bases between. Looked up from germline, CDR1 is MNHNS and CDR2 is SASEGT. The CDR3 has 12 residues. The CDR3 DNA reads as TGTGCCAGCAGTGAACAGGGCTACGAGCAGTACTTC. Translation gives CASSEQGYEQYF.